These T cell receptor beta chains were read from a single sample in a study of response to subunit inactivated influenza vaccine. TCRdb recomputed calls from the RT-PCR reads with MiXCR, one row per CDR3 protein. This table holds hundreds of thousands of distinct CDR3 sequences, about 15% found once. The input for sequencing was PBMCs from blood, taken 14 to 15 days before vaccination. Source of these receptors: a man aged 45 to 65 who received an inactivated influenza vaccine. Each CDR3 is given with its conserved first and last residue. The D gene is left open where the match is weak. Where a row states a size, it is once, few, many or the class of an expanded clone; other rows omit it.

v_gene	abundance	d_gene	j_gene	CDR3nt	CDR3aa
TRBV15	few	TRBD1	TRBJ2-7	TGTGCCACCAGCGGCAGGACAGGGGTTGGTTTCTACGAGCAGTACTTC	CATSGRTGVGFYEQYF
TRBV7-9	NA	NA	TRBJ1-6	TGTGCCAGCAGCTTAGGACAGTCCAATAATTCACCCCTCCACTTT	CASSLGQSNNSPLHF
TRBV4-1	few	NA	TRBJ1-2	TGCGCCAGCAGCCAAGACGTCAGCGGTAACTATGGCTACACCTTC	CASSQDVSGNYGYTF
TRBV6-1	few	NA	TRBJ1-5	TGTGCCAGCAGTGACAGGCACTCCAATCAGCCCCAGCATTTT	CASSDRHSNQPQHF
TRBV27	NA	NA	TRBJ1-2	TGTGCCAGCAGTAGTGGCGGCGCCCTGGGCTACACCTTC	CASSSGGALGYTF
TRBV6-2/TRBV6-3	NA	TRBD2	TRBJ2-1	TGTGCCAGCAGTCGAGCGGGGCATTACAATGAGCAGTTCTTC	CASSRAGHYNEQFF
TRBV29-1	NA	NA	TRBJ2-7	TGCAGCGCCACAGGGACGGGATCCTACGAGCAGTACTTC	CSATGTGSYEQYF
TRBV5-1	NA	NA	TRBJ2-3	TGCGCCAGCAGCTTGGGTGTTAGAACTAGCACAGATACGCAGTATTTT	CASSLGVRTSTDTQYF
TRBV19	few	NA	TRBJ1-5	TGTGCCAGTAGTATCCGGGATCAGCCCCAGCATTTT	CASSIRDQPQHF
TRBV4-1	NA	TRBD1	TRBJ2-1	TGCGCCAGCAGCCAAGAGGTGACAGGGTACTACAATGAGCAGTTCTTC	CASSQEVTGYYNEQFF
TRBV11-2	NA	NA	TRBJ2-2	TGTGCCAGCAGCACCCGACAGGGAGGTACCGGGGAGCTGTTTTTT	CASSTRQGGTGELFF
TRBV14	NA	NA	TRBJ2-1	TGTGCCATCAGCCTGGGGCTATACAATGAGCAGTTCTTC	CAISLGLYNEQFF
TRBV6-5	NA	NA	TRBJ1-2	TGTGCCAGCAGTTTTACCTCGGGGGGTAGCTATGGCTACACCTTC	CASSFTSGGSYGYTF
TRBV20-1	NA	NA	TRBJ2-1	TGCAGTGCTAGAGGGCAGACGAACAATGAGCAGTTCTTC	CSARGQTNNEQFF
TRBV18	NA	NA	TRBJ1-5	TGTGCCAGCTCCGCCGAGGGCAGCCGCAATCAGCCCCAGCATTTT	CASSAEGSRNQPQHF
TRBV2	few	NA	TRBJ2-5	TGTGCCAGCACAAGGTTAGAGACCCAGTACTTC	CASTRLETQYF
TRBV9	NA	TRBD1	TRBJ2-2	TGTGCCAGCAGCACCGGGACAGGGGGAGGTACCGGGGAGCTGTTTTTT	CASSTGTGGGTGELFF
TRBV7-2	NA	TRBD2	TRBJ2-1	TGTGCCAGCAGCTTAGTAGGGAGGACTAGCGGGATTCTGTTCTTC	CASSLVGRTSGILFF
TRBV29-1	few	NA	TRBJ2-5	TGCAGCGTGGACAGTTTAGAGACCCAGTACTTC	CSVDSLETQYF
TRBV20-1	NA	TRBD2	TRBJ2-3	TGCAGTGCTAGCGGACTAGCGGGAGTGTCAGATACGCAGTATTTT	CSASGLAGVSDTQYF
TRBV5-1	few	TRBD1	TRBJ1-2	TGCGCCAGCAGCTTGGCCTCGACAGGGCTTCTTTACACCTTC	CASSLASTGLLYTF
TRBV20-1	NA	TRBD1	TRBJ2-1	TGCAGTGCTAGGCCGGGACAGGACTATCCTGAGCAGTTCTTC	CSARPGQDYPEQFF
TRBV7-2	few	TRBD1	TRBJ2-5	TGTGCCAGCAGCGTGGGAATTACAGGGGTTCAAGAGACCCAGTACTTC	CASSVGITGVQETQYF
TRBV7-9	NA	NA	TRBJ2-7	TGTGCCAGCAGCTTTGTCCGGGGGGCCGAGCAGTACTTC	CASSFVRGAEQYF
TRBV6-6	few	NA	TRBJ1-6	TGTGCCAGCACTAGGGACTCTCCCCTCCACTTT	CASTRDSPLHF
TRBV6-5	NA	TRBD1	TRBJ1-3	TGTGCCAGCAGTTACTCGACAGGGGGCTTGGGGGGCACCATATATTTT	CASSYSTGGLGGTIYF
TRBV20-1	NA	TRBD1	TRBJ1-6	TGCAGTGCTTATACAGGGGGCAATAATTCACCCCTCCACTTT	CSAYTGGNNSPLHF
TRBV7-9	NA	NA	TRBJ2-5	TGTGCCAGCAGGAAACTCCGACCCCAAGAGACCCAGTACTTC	CASRKLRPQETQYF
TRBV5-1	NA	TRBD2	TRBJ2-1	TGCGCCAGCAGCTTGGAGGCTAGCGGGGGGGCCCTCAATGAGCAGTTCTTC	CASSLEASGGALNEQFF
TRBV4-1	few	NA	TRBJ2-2	TGCGCCAGCAGCCAAGCACGAGGCGGGGAGCTGTTTTTT	CASSQARGGELFF
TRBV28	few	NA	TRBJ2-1	TGTGCCAGCAGTAGGGACTCGAACAATGAGCAGTTCTTC	CASSRDSNNEQFF
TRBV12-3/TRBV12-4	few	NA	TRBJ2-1	TGTGCCAGCAGTTTAGACAGGCGTAACAATGAGCAGTTCTTC	CASSLDRRNNEQFF
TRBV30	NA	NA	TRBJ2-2	TGTGCCTGGGGGGACGTGGCCGGGGAGCTGTTTTTT	CAWGDVAGELFF
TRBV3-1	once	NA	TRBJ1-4	TGTGCCAGCAGCTCGGCGGGGGGGAGAAAACTGTTTTTT	CASSSAGGRKLFF
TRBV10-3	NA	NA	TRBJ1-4	TGTGCCATCAGTGCCCAAAAGGATGAAAAACTGTTTTTT	CAISAQKDEKLFF
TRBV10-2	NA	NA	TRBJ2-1	TGCGCCAGTAACCTAGGAAGTAGTGGAGGCAATGAGCAGTTCTTC	CASNLGSSGGNEQFF
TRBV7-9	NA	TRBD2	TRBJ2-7	TGTGCCAGCAGCGCCCGACGACTAGCGATCGTCGACGAGCAGTACTTC	CASSARRLAIVDEQYF
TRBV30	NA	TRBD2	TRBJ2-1	TGTGCCTGGAGCAAGGATAGCGGGAGGTATGAGCAGTTCTTC	CAWSKDSGRYEQFF
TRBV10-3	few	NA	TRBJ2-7	TGTGCCATCAGTGTTTCCAGCGAGCAGTACTTC	CAISVSSEQYF
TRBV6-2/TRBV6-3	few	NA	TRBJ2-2	TGTGCCAGCAGTTACGGGCCAGGGTTGCCCGGGGAGCTGTTTTTT	CASSYGPGLPGELFF
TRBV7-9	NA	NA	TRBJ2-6	TGTGCCAGCAGCCGACAGTCTGGGGCCAACGTCCTGACTTTC	CASSRQSGANVLTF
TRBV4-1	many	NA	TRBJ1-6	TGCGCCAGCAGCCAAGACAGCTCCTATAATTCACCCCTCCACTTT	CASSQDSSYNSPLHF
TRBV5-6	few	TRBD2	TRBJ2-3	TGTGCCAGCAGCGAGGGACTAACCACAGATACGCAGTATTTT	CASSEGLTTDTQYF
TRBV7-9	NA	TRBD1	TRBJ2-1	TGTGCCAGCAGCCCCCCCGGACAGGGGATGGGTGAGCAGTTCTTC	CASSPPGQGMGEQFF
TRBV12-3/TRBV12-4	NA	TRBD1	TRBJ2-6	TGTGCCAGCAGTCCATCTACGGGACAGGTCACCAGCTCTGGGGCCAACGTCCTGACTTTC	CASSPSTGQVTSSGANVLTF
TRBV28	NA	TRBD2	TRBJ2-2	TGTGCCAGCAGCTATAATTTAGCGGGAGCTAACCCCGGGGAGCTGTTTTTT	CASSYNLAGANPGELFF
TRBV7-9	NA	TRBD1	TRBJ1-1	TGTGCCAGCAGCTTAGGGCAGGGGGCGAGAAGGGCTGAAGCTTTCTTT	CASSLGQGARRAEAFF
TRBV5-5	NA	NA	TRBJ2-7	TGTGCCAGCAGCTCCTTCCGGGACCGGTCCTACGAGCAGTACTTC	CASSSFRDRSYEQYF
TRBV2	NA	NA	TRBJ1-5	TGTGCCAGCACCGACGTACGGACAGTTAATCAGCCCCAGCATTTT	CASTDVRTVNQPQHF
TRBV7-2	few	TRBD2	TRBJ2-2	TGTGCCAGCAGCTTTATTGCGGGAGAGAACACCGGGGAGCTGTTTTTT	CASSFIAGENTGELFF
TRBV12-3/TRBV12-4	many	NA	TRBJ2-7	TGTGCCAGCAGCCCGGGACACTCCTACGAGCAGTACTTC	CASSPGHSYEQYF
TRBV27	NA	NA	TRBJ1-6	TGTGCCAGCAAAATAGGGGCCACACTGCTAAATTCACCCCTCCACTTT	CASKIGATLLNSPLHF
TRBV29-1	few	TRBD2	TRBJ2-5	TGCAGCGTCGCTAGCGGGGGGGAGACCCAGTACTTC	CSVASGGETQYF
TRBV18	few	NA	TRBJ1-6	TGTGCCAGCTCACCAGATTGGGCGGAAGATAATTCACCCCTCCACTTT	CASSPDWAEDNSPLHF
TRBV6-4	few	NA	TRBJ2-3	TGTGCCAGAGTAAAGCGGGCTAGCACAGATACGCAGTATTTT	CARVKRASTDTQYF